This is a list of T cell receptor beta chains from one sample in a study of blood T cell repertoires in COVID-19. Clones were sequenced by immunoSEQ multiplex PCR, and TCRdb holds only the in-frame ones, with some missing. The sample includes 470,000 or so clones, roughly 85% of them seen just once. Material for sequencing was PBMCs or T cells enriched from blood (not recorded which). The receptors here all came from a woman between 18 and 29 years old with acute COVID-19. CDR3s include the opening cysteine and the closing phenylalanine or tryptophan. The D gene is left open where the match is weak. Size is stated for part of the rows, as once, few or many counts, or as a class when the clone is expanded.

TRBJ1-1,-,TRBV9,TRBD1,TGTGCCAGCAGCGCCAGACAGGGTTCGGGCACTGAAGCTTTCTTT,CASSARQGSGTEAFF
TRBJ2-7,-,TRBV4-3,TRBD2,TGCGCCAGCAGCCGAGGCCTAGCGGGAGTTGACGAGCAGTACTTC,CASSRGLAGVDEQYF
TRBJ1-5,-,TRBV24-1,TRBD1,TGTGCCACCCGGCAGGGGGGAAATCAGCCCCAGCATTTT,CATRQGGNQPQHF
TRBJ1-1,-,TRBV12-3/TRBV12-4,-,TGTGCCAGCGGGGGGGGAGTAGAAGCTTTCTTT,CASGGGVEAFF
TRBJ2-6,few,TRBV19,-,TGTGCCAGTAGGAGTTCAGGCTCTGGGGCCAACGTCCTGACTTTC,CASRSSGSGANVLTF
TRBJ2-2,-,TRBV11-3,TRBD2,TGTGCCAGCAGCTTGGGGACTAGCGGGATCCGAATCACCGGGGAGCTGTTTTTT,CASSLGTSGIRITGELFF
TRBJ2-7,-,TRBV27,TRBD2,TGTGCCAGCAGTTTAGCACTAGCGAACTCCTACGAGCAGTACTTC,CASSLALANSYEQYF
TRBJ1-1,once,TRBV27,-,TGTGCCAGCAGTTTATCGCCTTTGGCGGGAGACACTGAAGCTTTCTTT,CASSLSPLAGDTEAFF
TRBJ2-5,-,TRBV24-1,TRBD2,TGTGCCACCAGTGAGGCCGGGACTAGCGTGGAGACCCAGTACTTC,CATSEAGTSVETQYF
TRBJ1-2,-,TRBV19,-,TGTGCCAGTAGGACTTCCGGGGAGGTGGATGGCTACACCTTC,CASRTSGEVDGYTF
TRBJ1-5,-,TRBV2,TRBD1,TGTGCCAGCAGTGAAAGGGGGACAGGACCTAATCAGCCCCAGCATTTT,CASSERGTGPNQPQHF
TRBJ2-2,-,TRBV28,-,TGTGCCAGCAGTCCCCGCGCTACCGGGGAGCTGTTTTTT,CASSPRATGELFF
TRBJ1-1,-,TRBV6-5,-,TGTGCCAGCAGTACAGGGACCACTGAAGCTTTCTTT,CASSTGTTEAFF
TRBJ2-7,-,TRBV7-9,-,TGTGCCAGCAGCTTAGGTCGAGTAGCGGCCCATGAGGAATGCTTC,CASSLGRVAAHEECF
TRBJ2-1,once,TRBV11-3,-,TGTGCCAGCAGCTTAGTCGCAGGGCAGGGTGAGCAGTTCTTC,CASSLVAGQGEQFF
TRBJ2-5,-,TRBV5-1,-,TGCGCCAGCAGCTTGGTAGGCAGCCTAGGAGAGACCCAGTACTTC,CASSLVGSLGETQYF
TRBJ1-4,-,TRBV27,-,TGTGCCAGCAGTTTAACTCTCGGTTATAATGAAAAACTGTTTTTT,CASSLTLGYNEKLFF
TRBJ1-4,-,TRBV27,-,TGTGCCAGCAGCCCCACGAAGAGTGTAACTGAAAAACTGTTTTTT,CASSPTKSVTEKLFF
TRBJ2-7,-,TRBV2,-,TGTGCCAGCAGGATGGGCGGGACAGACTACGAGCAGTACTTC,CASRMGGTDYEQYF
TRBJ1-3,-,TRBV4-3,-,TGCGCCAGCAGCCGGGACTCTGGGACGAGCTCTGGAAACACCATATATTTT,CASSRDSGTSSGNTIYF
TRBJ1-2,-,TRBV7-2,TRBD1,TGTGCCAGCAGCCGCCCCCCCGACAGGGGGCGACGCTATGGCTACACCTTC,CASSRPPDRGRRYGYTF
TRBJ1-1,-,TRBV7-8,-,TGTGCCAGCACCCCGTCGCCCTCTCGAGACACTGAAGCTTTCTTT,CASTPSPSRDTEAFF
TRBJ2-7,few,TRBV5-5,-,TGTGCCAGCAGCCCGACCTGGACAGTAAGCTCCTACGAGCAGTACTTC,CASSPTWTVSSYEQYF
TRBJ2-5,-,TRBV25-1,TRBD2,TGTGCCAGCAACCACCCCGCCTTGGGAGGGGTACAGACCCAGTACTTC,CASNHPALGGVQTQYF
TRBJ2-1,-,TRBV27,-,TGTGCCAGCAGTTTATCGGGCCAGGGAATCAATGAGCAGTTCTTC,CASSLSGQGINEQFF
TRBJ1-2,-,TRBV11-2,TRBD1,TGTGCCAGCAGCGGACAGGGAATTAGCTATGGCTACACCTTC,CASSGQGISYGYTF
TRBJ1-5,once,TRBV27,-,TGTGCCAGCAGTCGGGAACTACATCAGCCCCAGCATTTT,CASSRELHQPQHF